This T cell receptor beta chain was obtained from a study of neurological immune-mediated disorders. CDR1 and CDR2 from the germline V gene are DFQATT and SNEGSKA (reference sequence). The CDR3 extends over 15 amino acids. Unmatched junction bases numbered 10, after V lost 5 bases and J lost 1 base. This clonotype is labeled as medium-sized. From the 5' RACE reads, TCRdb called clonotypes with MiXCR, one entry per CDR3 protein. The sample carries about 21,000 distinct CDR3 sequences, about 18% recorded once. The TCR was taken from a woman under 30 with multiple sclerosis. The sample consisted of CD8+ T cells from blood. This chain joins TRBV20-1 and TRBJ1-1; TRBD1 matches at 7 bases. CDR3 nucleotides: TGCAGTGCTCCGGGCATAACAGGGGAGAACACTGAAGCTTTCTTT. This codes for CSAPGITGENTEAFF.